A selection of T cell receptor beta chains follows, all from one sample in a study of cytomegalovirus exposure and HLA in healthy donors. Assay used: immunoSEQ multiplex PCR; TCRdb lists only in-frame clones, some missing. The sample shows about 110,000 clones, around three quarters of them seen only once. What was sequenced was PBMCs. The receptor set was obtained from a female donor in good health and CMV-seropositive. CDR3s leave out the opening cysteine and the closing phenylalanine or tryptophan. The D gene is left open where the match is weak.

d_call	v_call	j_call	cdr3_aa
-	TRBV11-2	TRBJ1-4	ASALMGTNEKLF
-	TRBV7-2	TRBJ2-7	ASSLNSASSYEQY
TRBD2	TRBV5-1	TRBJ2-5	ASSLGSGGQETQY
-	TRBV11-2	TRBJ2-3	ASSLTGGPIHTDTQY
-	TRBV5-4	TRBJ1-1	ASSLRGTLEAF
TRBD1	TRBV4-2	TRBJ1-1	ASSRQGQVNTEAF
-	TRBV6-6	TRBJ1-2	ASSYSGGGYT
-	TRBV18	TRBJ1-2	ASHPPGVANYGYT
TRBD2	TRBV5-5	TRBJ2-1	ASSYLTGTSSEQF
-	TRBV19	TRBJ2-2	ASQDRYPGELF
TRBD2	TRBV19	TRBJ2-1	ASSIFPWEGLSTYNEQF